This T cell receptor (beta chain) was identified in a study of cytomegalovirus exposure and HLA in healthy donors. Some clones are missing from TCRdb's copy, which holds only in-frame ones; the method was immunoSEQ multiplex PCR. The sample has tens of thousands of clones; around 95% are singletons. Trimming cost V 6 bases and J 0 bases, with 22 bases left between them. CDR3 length: 18 residues. This clone was recorded only once. The TCR was taken from a woman younger than 35 in good health and CMV-seronegative. This chain connects TRBV6-7 to TRBJ2-3; tentatively, D is TRBD1 (5 bases). TRBV6-7 is an ORF, and what it does is uncertain. Sequenced material: PBMCs. The CDR3 bases are TGTGCCAGCAGGAAGACAGTTTCGGAACTACCGAGCACAGATACGCAGTATTTT. Protein: CASRKTVSELPSTDTQYF.